The rows below give T cell receptor beta chains drawn from one sample of a study of blood T cell repertoires in COVID-19. Repertoires were generated with immunoSEQ multiplex PCR, while TCRdb's copy carries only in-frame clones and drops some. The table includes about 160,000 clones, less than 85% detected once. Sequenced input: peripheral blood. Every receptor here comes from a woman aged 55-69 years with COVID-19, enrolled during active disease. CDR3s leave out the opening cysteine and the closing phenylalanine or tryptophan. Not every row has a clone size; where given, it reads once, few, many or a size class.

size: NA
J: TRBJ2-1
V: TRBV5-1
CDR3: ASSDFSGGGAGNEQF

size: NA
J: TRBJ1-5
V: TRBV28
CDR3: ASSLGGVGQPQH

size: NA
J: TRBJ2-2
V: TRBV7-8
CDR3: ASSAPGLAGVGTGELF

size: NA
J: TRBJ1-4
V: TRBV5-1
CDR3: ASSLEGGVGEKLF

size: NA
J: TRBJ2-7
V: TRBV4-1
CDR3: ASSQGAASGSHEQY

size: NA
J: TRBJ2-1
V: TRBV5-4
CDR3: ASSGDIYNEQF

size: once
J: TRBJ2-1
V: TRBV18
CDR3: ASSDRDPGTSGTTEQF

size: NA
J: TRBJ2-2
V: TRBV9
CDR3: ASRDRSGGANTGELF

size: NA
J: TRBJ2-1
V: TRBV4-2
CDR3: ASSQDTSRPYNEQF

size: NA
J: TRBJ1-4
V: TRBV30
CDR3: AWNGGTGGEKLF

size: NA
J: TRBJ2-7
V: TRBV18
CDR3: ASSPVLAGGTYEQY

size: few
J: TRBJ2-2
V: TRBV9
CDR3: ASSVVGQGPNGELF

size: NA
J: TRBJ2-3
V: TRBV11-2
CDR3: ASSMFRDSRPDTQY

size: NA
J: TRBJ1-1
V: TRBV10-1
CDR3: ASSRGGENTEAF